This TCR beta chain derives from a study of technical replicates of blood from a few donors. Trimming cost V 7 bases and J 0 bases, with 22 bases left between them. This CDR3 is built from 17 residues. Germline CDR1 reads SQVTM; CDR2 reads ANQGSEA. The table came from immunoSEQ multiplex PCR; TCRdb's copy has only in-frame clones and leaves some out. The table records about 70,000 clones, 86% of them present only once. The sequence was obtained from a human donor in good health. Some clones in this sample may be carry-over from other donors' samples. The chain has TRBV29-1 and TRBJ2-4; D might be TRBD1 (6 bases). Sequencing was done on a sample of PBMCs. The CDR3 DNA follows: TGCAGCGCGAGCAAGGGACACCTCGGATCAGCCAAAAACATTCAGTACTTC. Its translation is CSASKGHLGSAKNIQYF.